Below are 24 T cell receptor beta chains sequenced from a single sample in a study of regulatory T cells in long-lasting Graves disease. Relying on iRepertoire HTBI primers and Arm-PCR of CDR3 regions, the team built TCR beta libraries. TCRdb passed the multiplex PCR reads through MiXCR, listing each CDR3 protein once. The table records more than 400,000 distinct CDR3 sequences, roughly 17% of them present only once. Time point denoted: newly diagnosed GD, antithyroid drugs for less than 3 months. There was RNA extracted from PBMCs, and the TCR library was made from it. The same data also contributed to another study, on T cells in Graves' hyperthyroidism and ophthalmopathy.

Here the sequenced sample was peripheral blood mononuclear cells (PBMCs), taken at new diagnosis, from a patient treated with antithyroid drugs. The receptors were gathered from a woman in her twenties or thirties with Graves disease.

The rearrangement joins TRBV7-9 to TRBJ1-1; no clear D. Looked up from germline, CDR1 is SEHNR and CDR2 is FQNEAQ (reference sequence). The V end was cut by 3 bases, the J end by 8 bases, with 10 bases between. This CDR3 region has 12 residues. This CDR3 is CASSFEGKEAFF. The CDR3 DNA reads TGTGCCAGCAGCTTTGAGGGAAAGGAAGCTTTCTTT.

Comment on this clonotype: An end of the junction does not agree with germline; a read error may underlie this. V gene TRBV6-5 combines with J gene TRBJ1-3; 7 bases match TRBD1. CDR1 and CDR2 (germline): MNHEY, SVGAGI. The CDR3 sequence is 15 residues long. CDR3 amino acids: CASSYFTGVGNTMYF. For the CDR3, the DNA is TGTGCCAGCAGTTACTTTACAGGGGTCGGAAACACCATGTATTTT.

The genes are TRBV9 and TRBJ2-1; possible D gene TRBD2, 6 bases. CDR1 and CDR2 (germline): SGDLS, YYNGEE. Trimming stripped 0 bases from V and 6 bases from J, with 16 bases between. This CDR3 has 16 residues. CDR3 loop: CASSVEPRRASNEQFF. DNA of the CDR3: TGTGCCAGCAGCGTAGAACCCCGGAGGGCATCCAATGAGCAGTTCTTC.

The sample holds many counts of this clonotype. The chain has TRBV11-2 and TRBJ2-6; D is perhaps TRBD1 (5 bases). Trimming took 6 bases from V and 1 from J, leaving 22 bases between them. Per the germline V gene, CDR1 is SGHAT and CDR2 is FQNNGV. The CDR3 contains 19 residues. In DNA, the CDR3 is TGTGCCAGCAGTTACGGGCAGGGTGGATTGATATCTGGGGCCAACGTCCTGACTTTC. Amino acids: CASSYGQGGLISGANVLTF.

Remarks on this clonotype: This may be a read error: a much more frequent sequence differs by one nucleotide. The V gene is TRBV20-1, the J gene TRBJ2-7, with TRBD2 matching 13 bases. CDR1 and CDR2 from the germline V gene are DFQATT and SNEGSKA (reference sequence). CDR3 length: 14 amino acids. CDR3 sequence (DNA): TGCAGTGCTAGAACTAGCGGGAGGGCCTACGAGCGGTACTTC. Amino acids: CSARTSGRAYERYF.

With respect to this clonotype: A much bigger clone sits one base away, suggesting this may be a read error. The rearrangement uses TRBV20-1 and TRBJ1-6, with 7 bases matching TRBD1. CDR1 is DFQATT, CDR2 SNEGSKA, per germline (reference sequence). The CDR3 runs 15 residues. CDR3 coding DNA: TGCAGTGCTCCGGGACAGATGGTTTGGGATTCACTCCTCCACTTT. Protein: CSAPGQMVWDSLLHF.

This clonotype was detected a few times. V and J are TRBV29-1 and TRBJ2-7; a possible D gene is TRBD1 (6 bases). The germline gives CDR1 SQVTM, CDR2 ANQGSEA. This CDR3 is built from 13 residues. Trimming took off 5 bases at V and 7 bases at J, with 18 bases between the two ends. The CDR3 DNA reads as TGCAGCGTTAAATCACAGGGCCCGAGGGAGCAGTACTTC. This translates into CSVKSQGPREQYF.

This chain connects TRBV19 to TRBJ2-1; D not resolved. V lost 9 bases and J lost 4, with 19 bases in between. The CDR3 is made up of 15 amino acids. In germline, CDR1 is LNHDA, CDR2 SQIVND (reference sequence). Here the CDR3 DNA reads TGTGCCAGCCTCGCCCCAAAACCGGGTTACAATGAGCAGTTCTTC. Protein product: CASLAPKPGYNEQFF.

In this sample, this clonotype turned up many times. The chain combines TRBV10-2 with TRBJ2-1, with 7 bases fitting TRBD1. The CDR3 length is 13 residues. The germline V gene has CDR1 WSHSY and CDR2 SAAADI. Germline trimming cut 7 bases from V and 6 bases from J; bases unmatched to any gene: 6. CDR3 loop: CASNGYRGNEQFF. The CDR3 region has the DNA TGCGCCAGCAATGGCTACAGGGGCAATGAGCAGTTCTTC.

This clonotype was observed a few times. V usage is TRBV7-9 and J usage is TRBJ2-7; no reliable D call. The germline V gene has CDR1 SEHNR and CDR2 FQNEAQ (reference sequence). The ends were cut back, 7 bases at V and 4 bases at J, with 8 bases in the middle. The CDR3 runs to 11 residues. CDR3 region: CASTGEYEQYF. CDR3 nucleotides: TGTGCCAGCACAGGAGAGTACGAGCAGTACTTC.

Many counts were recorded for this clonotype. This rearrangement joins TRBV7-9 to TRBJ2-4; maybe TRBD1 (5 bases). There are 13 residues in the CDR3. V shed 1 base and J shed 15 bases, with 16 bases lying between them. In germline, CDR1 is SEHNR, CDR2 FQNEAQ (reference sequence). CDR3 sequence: CASSLVGDSLLYF. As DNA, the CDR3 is TGTGCCAGCAGCTTAGTGGGCGACAGTCTGTTGTACTTC.

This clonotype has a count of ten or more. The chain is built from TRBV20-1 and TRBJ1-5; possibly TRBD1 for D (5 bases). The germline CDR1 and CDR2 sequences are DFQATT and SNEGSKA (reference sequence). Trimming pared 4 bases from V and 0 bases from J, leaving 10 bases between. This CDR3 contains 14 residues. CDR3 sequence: CSANGQRSNQPQHF. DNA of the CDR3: TGCAGTGCTAACGGACAACGTAGCAATCAGCCCCAGCATTTT.

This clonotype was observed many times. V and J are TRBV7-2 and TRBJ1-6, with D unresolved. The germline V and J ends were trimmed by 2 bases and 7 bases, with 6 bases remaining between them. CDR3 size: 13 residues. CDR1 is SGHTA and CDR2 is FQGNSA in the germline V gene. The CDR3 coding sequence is TGTGCCAGCAGCTTACTAGGGAATTCACCCCTCCACTTT. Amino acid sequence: CASSLLGNSPLHF.

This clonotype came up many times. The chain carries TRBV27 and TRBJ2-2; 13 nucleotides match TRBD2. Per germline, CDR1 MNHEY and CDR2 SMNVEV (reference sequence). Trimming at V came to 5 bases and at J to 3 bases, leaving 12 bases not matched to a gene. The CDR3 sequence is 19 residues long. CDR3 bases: TGTGCCAGCAGTCCCCAACTAGCGGGAGGGCGGTGGGACACCGGGGAGCTGTTTTTT. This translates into CASSPQLAGGRWDTGELFF.

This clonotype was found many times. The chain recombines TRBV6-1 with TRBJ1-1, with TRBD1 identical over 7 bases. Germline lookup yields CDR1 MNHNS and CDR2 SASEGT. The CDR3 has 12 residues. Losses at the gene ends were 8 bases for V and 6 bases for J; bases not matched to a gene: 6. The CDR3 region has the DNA TGTGCCAGCTGGCCCGGGACAGCTGAAGCTTTCTTT. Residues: CASWPGTAEAFF.

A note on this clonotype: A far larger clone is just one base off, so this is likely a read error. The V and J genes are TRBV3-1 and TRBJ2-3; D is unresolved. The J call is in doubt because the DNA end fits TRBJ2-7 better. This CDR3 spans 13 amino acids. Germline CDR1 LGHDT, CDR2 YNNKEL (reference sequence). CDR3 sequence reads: CARSIDGAYEQYF. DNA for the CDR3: TGTGCCCGCAGTATAGATGGTGCCTACGAGCAGTACTTC.

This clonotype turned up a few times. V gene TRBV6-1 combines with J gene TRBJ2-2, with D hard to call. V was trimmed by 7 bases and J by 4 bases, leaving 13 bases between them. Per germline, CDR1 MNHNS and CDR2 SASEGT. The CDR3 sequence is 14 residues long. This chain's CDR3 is CASTKGKGTGELFF. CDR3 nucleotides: TGTGCCAGCACTAAGGGCAAGGGCACCGGGGAGCTGTTTTTT.

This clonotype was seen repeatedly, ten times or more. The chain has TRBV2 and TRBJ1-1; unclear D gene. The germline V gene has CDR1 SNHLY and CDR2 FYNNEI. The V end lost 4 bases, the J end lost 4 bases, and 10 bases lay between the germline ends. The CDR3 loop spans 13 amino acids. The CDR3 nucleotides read TGTGCCAGCAGTGGAGGTCCGTCCACTGAAGCTTTCTTT. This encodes CASSGGPSTEAFF.

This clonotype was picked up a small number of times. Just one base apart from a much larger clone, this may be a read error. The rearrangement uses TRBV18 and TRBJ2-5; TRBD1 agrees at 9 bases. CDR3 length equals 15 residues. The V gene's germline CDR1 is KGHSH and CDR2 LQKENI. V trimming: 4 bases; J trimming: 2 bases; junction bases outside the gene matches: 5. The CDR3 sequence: CASSLGTGRQETQYF. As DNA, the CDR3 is TGTGCCAGCTCACTTGGGACAGGGCGTCAAGAGACCCAGTACTTC.

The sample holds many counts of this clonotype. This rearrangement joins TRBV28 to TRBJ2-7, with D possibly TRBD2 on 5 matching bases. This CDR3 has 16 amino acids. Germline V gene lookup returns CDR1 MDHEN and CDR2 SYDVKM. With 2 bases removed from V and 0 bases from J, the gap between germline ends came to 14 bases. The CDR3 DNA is TGTGCCAGCAGTTTACCGTGGGCGGGCCTCTCCTACGAGCAGTACTTC. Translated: CASSLPWAGLSYEQYF.

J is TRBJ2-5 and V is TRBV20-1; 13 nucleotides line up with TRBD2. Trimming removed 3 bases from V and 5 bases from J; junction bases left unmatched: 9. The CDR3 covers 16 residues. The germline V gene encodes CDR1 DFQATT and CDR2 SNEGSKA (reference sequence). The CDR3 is CSASGGLAGTQETQYF. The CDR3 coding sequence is TGCAGTGCTAGCGGGGGACTAGCGGGGACTCAGGAGACCCAGTACTTC.

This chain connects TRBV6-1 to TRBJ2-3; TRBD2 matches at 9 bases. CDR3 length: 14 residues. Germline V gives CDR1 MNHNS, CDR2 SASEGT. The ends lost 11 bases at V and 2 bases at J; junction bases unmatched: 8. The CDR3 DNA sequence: TGTGCCGGGAGGGGACTAGCTCCCACAGATACGCAGTATTTT. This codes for CAGRGLAPTDTQYF.

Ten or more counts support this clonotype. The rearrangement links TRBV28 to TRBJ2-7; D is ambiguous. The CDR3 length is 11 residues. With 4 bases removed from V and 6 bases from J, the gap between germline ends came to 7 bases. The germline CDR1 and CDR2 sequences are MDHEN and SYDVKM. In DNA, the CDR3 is TGTGCCAGCAGTTGGGGTTTCGAGCAGTACTTC. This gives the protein CASSWGFEQYF.

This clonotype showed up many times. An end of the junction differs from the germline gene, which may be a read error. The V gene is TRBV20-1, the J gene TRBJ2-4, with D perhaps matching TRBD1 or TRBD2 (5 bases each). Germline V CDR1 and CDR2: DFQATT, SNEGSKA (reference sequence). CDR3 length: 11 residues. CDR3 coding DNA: TGCAGTGCTCTACTAGGGGCTAGGACATTCTTC. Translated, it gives CSALLGARTFF.